This record looks at one T cell receptor (beta chain) sequence and its context. Antigen specificity is unknown. The data are from a study of Tregs in tolerant kidney transplant recipients. Libraries were prepared by immunoSEQ multiplex PCR; TCRdb keeps only in-frame clonotypes and omits some of them. The sample lists about 240,000 clones; more than 65% were seen once. Overall study results and limits: Findings come from small patient numbers and require larger validation. Activated donor B cell expansion appeared to reveal the most relevant donor-specific TCRbeta repertoire. This study did not directly address biological reproducibility.

From germline, CDR1 is SGHAT and CDR2 FQNNGV. This CDR3 comprises 15 residues. V lost 1 base and J lost 4; bases outside the gene matches: 6. Unstimulated Tregs (CD4+CD25+CD127-) and CD4+CD25- non-Tregs were sorted from PBMCs. This receptor was taken from a human donor in good health. The chain recombines TRBV11-2 with TRBJ2-5; 7 bases align to TRBD1. The sample was CD4+ T cells from blood. This CDR3 reads CASSLVGTGAETQYF. CDR3 bases: TGTGCCAGCAGCTTAGTGGGCACAGGGGCAGAGACCCAGTACTTC.